The 16 T cell receptor beta chains in this list originate from one sample, sequenced in a study of blood T cell repertoires in COVID-19. Sequencing was performed with immunoSEQ multiplex PCR; in TCRdb, only in-frame clones are kept and a portion is missing. Of 200,000 to 300,000 clones in the sample, over 75% were seen once. Sample: peripheral blood. The receptors stem from a human donor in a cohort sampled during active COVID-19.

The J gene is TRBJ1-1, the V gene TRBV7-8; perhaps TRBD1 as D (5 bases). Germline lookup yields CDR1 SGHVS and CDR2 FQNEAQ. V was pared by 0 bases and J by 5 bases, with 22 bases between. CDR3 length equals 18 residues. CDR3: CASSLAGGRGRGRTEAFF. In DNA form, the CDR3 reads TGTGCCAGCAGCTTAGCGGGCGGTAGGGGCCGCGGTAGGACTGAAGCTTTCTTT.

The V call is TRBV6-5, the J call TRBJ1-1; unclear D gene. Deletions cut 0 bases from V and 8 bases from J, with 13 bases between. Germline assignment: CDR1 MNHEY and CDR2 SVGAGI. The CDR3 has 14 amino acids. CDR3 protein: CASSYSRGRPEAFF. The CDR3 nucleotides read TGTGCCAGCAGTTACTCCCGAGGAAGGCCGGAAGCTTTCTTT.

This chain links TRBV30 with TRBJ1-2; 8 nucleotides align to TRBD1. Germline CDR1 GTSNPN, CDR2 SVGIG (reference sequence). V gave up 3 bases and J gave up 8 bases; unmatched junction bases: 8. The CDR3 sequence is 13 residues long. DNA for the CDR3: TGTGCCTGGAGGCCGGGACAGGTCGACGGCTACACCTTC. Translation gives CAWRPGQVDGYTF. Together with reference TRBV30 and TRBJ1-2, the CDR3 gives the full variable domain: SQTIHQWPATLVQPVGSPLSLECTVEGTSNPNLYWYRQAAGRGLQLLFYSVGIGQISSEVPQNLSASRPQDRQFILSSKKLLLSDSGFYLCAWRPGQVDGYTFGSGTRLTVV.

The V and J genes are TRBV19 and TRBJ1-2; the D gene is possibly TRBD1 (5 bases). V was trimmed by 4 bases and J by 8 bases, leaving 11 bases between them. Germline CDR1 and CDR2: LNHDA and SQIVND (reference sequence). CDR3 size: 12 residues. This CDR3 reads CASSRQGRGYTF. The CDR3 DNA follows: TGTGCCAGTAGTAGGCAGGGTCGGGGCTACACCTTC. The full variable domain, its missing parts supplied by reference TRBV19 and TRBJ1-2, is DGGITQSPKYLFRKEGQNVTLSCEQNLNHDAMYWYRQDPGQGLRLIYYSQIVNDFQKGDIAEGYSVSREKKESFPLTVTSAQKNPTAFYLCASSRQGRGYTFGSGTRLTVV.

To note about this clone: The sample contains more than one DNA sequence encoding this CDR3. This sequence joins TRBV18 and TRBJ1-1; 8 bases match TRBD1. Germline values: CDR1 KGHSH, CDR2 LQKENI. This CDR3 is built from 13 residues. Losses at the gene ends were 3 bases for V and 5 bases for J; bases not matched to a gene: 2. In DNA form, the CDR3 reads TGTGCCAGCTCACCTACAGGGGGGACTGAAGCTTTCTTT. Its protein is CASSPTGGTEAFF.

This chain joins TRBV6-2 or TRBV6-3 and TRBJ2-2; D is possibly TRBD2 (6 bases). This CDR3 is 15 amino acids long. Germline assignment: CDR1 MNHEY and CDR2 SVGEGT. V was trimmed by 5 bases and J by 5 bases, leaving 15 bases between them. The CDR3 sequence: CASSRPGLLTGELFF. The DNA for the CDR3 is TGTGCCAGCAGTAGACCGGGACTTCTTACCGGGGAGCTGTTTTTT.

The genes are TRBV13 and TRBJ2-3; D is possibly TRBD2 (6 bases). The CDR3 is 15 residues long. CDR1 and CDR2 (germline): PRHDT, FYEKMQ (reference sequence). Trimming removed 3 bases at V and 0 bases at J, with 10 bases between. The CDR3 sequence: CASSLSRGSTDTQYF. Here the CDR3 DNA reads TGTGCCAGCAGCTTGAGTCGGGGGAGCACAGATACGCAGTATTTT.

J is TRBJ2-1 and V is TRBV7-3; perhaps TRBD2 as D (5 bases). The CDR3 extends over 15 amino acids. Between the trimmed V and J ends, which lost 3 bases and 6 bases, there was a span of 15 bases. CDR1 SGHTA and CDR2 FQGTGA come from the germline V gene. CDR3 residues: CASSLGLASANEQFF. In DNA form, the CDR3 reads TGTGCCAGCAGCTTGGGCCTAGCTTCGGCCAATGAGCAGTTCTTC.

The gene calls are TRBV27 and TRBJ2-3, with a weak D call TRBD2 (5 bases). Trimming took off 6 bases at V and 6 bases at J, with 16 bases between the two ends. This CDR3 has 14 amino acids. CDR1 and CDR2 from the germline V gene are MNHEY and SMNVEV (reference sequence). CDR3 DNA sequence: TGTGCCAGCAGCCTGGACCGGGGTTCGGATACGCAGTATTTT. Its translation: CASSLDRGSDTQYF.

The count of this clone is one. This chain connects TRBV19 to TRBJ1-4; no clear D gene. CDR3 length equals 14 residues. Germline V gene data show CDR1 as LNHDA and CDR2 as SQIVND (reference sequence). V was shortened by 1 base and J by 7 bases, with 10 bases between the two germline ends. The chain's CDR3 is CASSIGRLGEKLFF. CDR3 coding DNA: TGTGCCAGTAGTATAGGGAGATTAGGTGAAAAACTGTTTTTT.

The chain links TRBV15 to TRBJ2-5; D unclear. The CDR3 is made up of 14 amino acids. The V and J ends lost 2 bases and 5 bases respectively, with 12 bases between them. Germline V gene data show CDR1 as LNHNV and CDR2 as YYDKDF (reference sequence). CDR3 nucleotide sequence: TGTGCCACCAGCAGATACGAGAAGAAGGAGACCCAGTACTTC. This encodes CATSRYEKKETQYF.

The V and J genes are TRBV28 and TRBJ1-5; D call uncertain. This CDR3 has 13 amino acids. The germline V gene encodes CDR1 MDHEN and CDR2 SYDVKM. The V and J ends lost 10 bases and 5 bases respectively, with 15 bases between them. CDR3 loop: CATLSQQYQPQHF. The CDR3 nucleotides read TGTGCCACCCTGTCACAGCAGTATCAGCCCCAGCATTTT.

The rearrangement links TRBV6-2 or TRBV6-3 to TRBJ1-2, with D unclear. From germline, CDR1 is MNHEY and CDR2 SVGEGT. The CDR3 is 14 amino acids. The V and J ends lost 2 bases and 0 bases respectively, with 7 bases between them. This CDR3 reads CASSYGLTNYGYTF. In DNA form, the CDR3 reads TGTGCCAGCAGTTACGGACTGACTAACTATGGCTACACCTTC.

The chain has TRBV28 and TRBJ2-1; possible D gene TRBD1, 5 bases. CDR1 is MDHEN and CDR2 is SYDVKM in the germline V gene. Trimming cost V 7 bases and J 6 bases, with 13 bases left between them. The CDR3 runs 13 residues. The CDR3 reads CASNTGAANEQFF. The CDR3 DNA is TGTGCCAGCAACACAGGCGCGGCCAATGAGCAGTTCTTC.

V is TRBV19 and J is TRBJ1-3; D gene ambiguous. Trimming stripped 5 bases from V and 0 bases from J, with 17 bases between. Per the germline V gene, CDR1 is LNHDA and CDR2 is SQIVND (reference sequence). This CDR3 spans 17 amino acids. The CDR3 sequence: CASSEVFETGSGNTIYF. The CDR3 DNA reads TGTGCCAGTAGTGAGGTTTTCGAGACGGGCTCTGGAAACACCATATATTTT. Full variable domain (outside the CDR3, taken from reference TRBV19 and TRBJ1-3): DGGITQSPKYLFRKEGQNVTLSCEQNLNHDAMYWYRQDPGQGLRLIYYSQIVNDFQKGDIAEGYSVSREKKESFPLTVTSAQKNPTAFYLCASSEVFETGSGNTIYFGEGSWLTVV.

This clone was counted between two and nine times. The chain is built from TRBV28 and TRBJ1-2; D unresolved. The length of the CDR3 is 13 residues. V lost 6 bases and J lost 7, with 15 bases in between. CDR1 is MDHEN, CDR2 SYDVKM, per germline. CDR3 sequence reads: CASSPIELFGYTF. CDR3 DNA: TGTGCCAGCAGCCCCATTGAGTTATTTGGCTACACCTTC.